The 21 T cell receptor beta chains listed next were all sequenced from one sample in a study of vaccination and CD4 T cells after COVID-19. The treatment is: 10-day PBMC culture with coronavirus spike peptide pools or control peptides (ViraFEST assay). Their antigens remain unidentified. Sequencing of the DNA from cultured CD4+ T cells was carried out with the Oncomine TCR Beta short-read assay. TCRdb re-derived calls from the PCR reads in MiXCR, one entry per CDR3 protein. Of around 10,000 distinct CDR3 sequences in the sample, 32% were seen once. The sequencing sample was made of cultured CD4+ T cells from blood. These receptors were obtained from a human donor with COVID-19.

The sample holds one count of this clonotype. V usage is TRBV6-2 or TRBV6-3 and J usage is TRBJ1-3; D gene unclear. From germline, CDR1 is MNHEY and CDR2 SVGEGT. This CDR3 is 15 amino acids long. Trimming removed 2 bases at V and 1 base at J, with 9 bases between. Here the CDR3 DNA reads TGTGCCAGCAGTTACAAAGACGGTTCTGGAAACACCATATATTTT. Protein sequence: CASSYKDGSGNTIYF.

This clonotype was counted between two and nine times. The rearrangement uses TRBV7-3 and TRBJ2-1; D gene unclear. With 5 bases removed from V and 5 bases from J, the gap between germline ends came to 25 bases. CDR3 size: 18 residues. Looked up from germline, CDR1 is SGHTA and CDR2 is FQGTGA. For the CDR3, the DNA is TGTGCCAGCAGCCCACCCCCCGCTTACGGATCTGGTGACAATGAGCAGTTCTTC. It is translated as CASSPPPAYGSGDNEQFF.

This clonotype came up a few times. This rearrangement joins TRBV19 to TRBJ2-5, with TRBD1 matching over 7 bases. The V gene's germline CDR1 is LNHDA and CDR2 SQIVND (reference sequence). CDR3 size: 13 residues. The junction had 10 bases not matched to a gene; V was cut back by 11 bases and J by 4 bases. The CDR3 coding sequence is TGTGCCTCTCGGGACAGACGTGGAGAGACCCAGTACTTC. It specifies CASRDRRGETQYF.

This clonotype was observed a few times. The chain couples TRBV5-1 to TRBJ2-5, with TRBD2 matching 8 bases. Trimming cost V 3 bases and J 1 base; bases outside gene matches: 8. The germline CDR1 and CDR2 sequences are SGHRS and YFSETQ. The CDR3 has 16 residues. The CDR3 sequence: CASSSVAGLRQETQYF. For the CDR3, the DNA is TGCGCCAGCAGCTCGGTAGCGGGGCTTCGCCAAGAGACCCAGTACTTC.

CDR3 bases: TGTGCCAGCAGTGGGACAGACGAGCAGTACTTC. It encodes CASSGTDEQYF. The chain links TRBV25-1 to TRBJ2-7; the D gene is possibly TRBD1 (6 bases). V lost 4 bases and J lost 5, with 6 bases in between. The CDR3 length is 11 residues. Germline V gene data show CDR1 as MGHDK and CDR2 as SYGVNS.

The chain joins TRBV11-3 to TRBJ2-7; D remains ambiguous. There are 14 residues in the CDR3. Trimming stripped 1 base from V and 0 bases from J, with 7 bases between. Germline V gene sequence: CDR1 SGHNT, CDR2 YENEEA. The CDR3 loop reads CASSLVRSSYEQYF. Here the CDR3 DNA reads TGTGCCAGCAGCTTAGTGCGGAGCTCCTACGAGCAGTACTTC.

This clonotype was recorded only once. The chain combines TRBV4-2 with TRBJ2-1, with 7 bases lining up with TRBD2. Trimming removed 4 bases from V and 0 bases from J; junction bases left unmatched: 9. The length of the CDR3 is 17 residues. Germline V CDR1 and CDR2: LGHNA, YNFKEQ. The CDR3 region has the DNA TGTGCCAGCAGCCCCCCTGTGGGGGGGAGCTCCTACAATGAGCAGTTCTTC. As protein: CASSPPVGGSSYNEQFF.

The V gene is TRBV2, the J gene TRBJ1-1, with unresolved D. Germline CDR1 SNHLY, CDR2 FYNNEI. This CDR3 has 14 amino acids. Trimming stripped 0 bases from V and 1 base from J, with 6 bases between. DNA of the CDR3: TGTGCCAGCAGTGAAGCGGGCCAGAACACTGAAGCTTTCTTT. It yields the protein CASSEAGQNTEAFF.

The V and J genes are TRBV19 and TRBJ1-5; 11 bases match TRBD1. The V gene end was trimmed by 6 bases and the J gene end by 6 bases; junction bases not matched to a gene: 7. Looked up from germline, CDR1 is LNHDA and CDR2 is SQIVND (reference sequence). The CDR3 spans 15 residues. The CDR3 sequence: CASRPGTGGSQPQHF. The CDR3 bases are TGTGCCAGTAGACCCGGGACAGGGGGTAGTCAGCCCCAGCATTTT.

V usage is TRBV18 and J usage is TRBJ1-5; a weak D match, TRBD1 (6 bases). V was trimmed by 1 base and J by 2 bases, leaving 9 bases between them. Germline V gene lookup returns CDR1 KGHSH and CDR2 LQKENI. The CDR3 spans 15 residues. CDR3 bases: TGTGCCAGCTCACCACGACAGGTGGGCAATCAGCCCCAGCATTTT. The encoded protein is CASSPRQVGNQPQHF.

The sample holds a few counts of this clonotype. This rearrangement joins TRBV28 to TRBJ1-2; D is ambiguous. In germline, CDR1 is MDHEN, CDR2 SYDVKM. The CDR3 spans 13 residues. Deletions cut 2 bases from V and 4 bases from J, with 8 bases between. The CDR3 sequence is CASSLIVSYGYTF. The CDR3 bases are TGTGCCAGCAGTTTAATAGTATCCTATGGCTACACCTTC.

This clonotype appeared a few times. V and J are TRBV19 and TRBJ2-5; D tentatively reads TRBD1 or TRBD2 (5 bases each). The CDR3 is 19 residues long. V lost 3 bases to trimming and J lost 2 bases, with 25 bases between them. CDR1 is LNHDA and CDR2 is SQIVND in the germline V gene (reference sequence). This CDR3 is CASSISSGQAKGRQETQYF. The DNA for the CDR3 is TGTGCCAGTAGTATTTCCTCGGGGCAGGCGAAGGGCCGACAAGAGACCCAGTACTTC.

The chain employs TRBV6-2 or TRBV6-3 and TRBJ2-1, with TRBD1 matching over 9 bases. The germline V gene has CDR1 MNHEY and CDR2 SVGEGT. The CDR3 length is 15 residues. V shed 6 bases and J 4 bases; nucleotides not matched to a gene: 7. The CDR3 sequence is CASSPGTGSYNEQFF. As DNA, the CDR3 is TGTGCCAGCAGCCCCGGGACAGGGTCATACAATGAGCAGTTCTTC.

A few counts support this clonotype. The V call is TRBV6-5, the J call TRBJ1-1, with unresolved D. CDR1 and CDR2 (germline): MNHEY, SVGAGI. The V and J ends lost 3 bases and 1 base respectively, with 9 bases between them. The CDR3 has 14 residues. CDR3 DNA: TGTGCCAGCAGTTATGCCGACTCGAACACTGAAGCTTTCTTT. Its protein is CASSYADSNTEAFF.

The sample holds a few counts of this clonotype. The chain joins TRBV5-1 to TRBJ1-1; D call uncertain. The CDR3 extends over 15 amino acids. Germline V CDR1 and CDR2: SGHRS, YFSETQ. Trimming left V 2 bases short and J 1 base short, with 12 bases between. DNA for the CDR3: TGCGCCAGCAGCTTTTACAGCATAGAGAACACTGAAGCTTTCTTT. The encoded protein is CASSFYSIENTEAFF.

A few counts support this clonotype. This chain uses TRBV6-5 with TRBJ1-3, with D unclear. CDR3 size: 12 residues. Deletions cut 2 bases from V and 12 bases from J, with 11 bases between. Germline V gene data show CDR1 as MNHEY and CDR2 as SVGAGI. The CDR3 spells CASSYPDQDIYF. As DNA, the CDR3 is TGTGCCAGCAGTTACCCGGACCAAGACATATATTTT.

This clonotype was counted a single time. V usage is TRBV12-3 or TRBV12-4 and J usage is TRBJ2-3; 7 positions agree with TRBD2. Trimming took 6 bases from V and 0 from J; bases not matched to a gene: 18. This CDR3 spans 19 amino acids. The CDR3 DNA follows: TGTGCCAGCAGGTACCAGGTGCTACTAGCGCGGGGAAGCACAGATACGCAGTATTTT. Amino acid sequence: CASRYQVLLARGSTDTQYF.

V and J are TRBV6-1 and TRBJ1-3, with D unclear. The CDR3 loop spans 14 amino acids. V gave up 7 bases and J gave up 0 bases, with 10 bases separating them. Germline V gene lookup returns CDR1 MNHNS and CDR2 SASEGT. Written as DNA, the CDR3 is TGTGCCAGCATTTCGGCCCCCTCTGGAAACACCATATATTTT. It yields the protein CASISAPSGNTIYF.

The rearrangement joins TRBV6-5 to TRBJ1-6, with TRBD1 matching over 7 bases. Germline CDR1 is MNHEY and CDR2 is SVGAGI. CDR3 size: 17 residues. The V segment lost 2 bases and the J segment 9 bases; nucleotides outside the gene matches: 13. This CDR3 reads CASSYTQTGTGASPLHF. Written as DNA, the CDR3 is TGTGCCAGCAGTTACACCCAGACAGGGACCGGGGCTTCACCCCTCCACTTT.

Comments on this clonotype: A much larger clone lies a single base off, so this may be a read error. V usage is TRBV20-1 and J usage is TRBJ1-2; 8 nucleotides agree with TRBD1. Germline V gives CDR1 DFQATT, CDR2 SNEGSKA (reference sequence). CDR3 length: 13 amino acids. J lost 3 bases, V lost 5 bases, and 5 bases had no gene match. The CDR3 DNA follows: TGCAGTGCTCCGGGGACAGGATACTATGGCTACACCTTC. Its protein product is CSAPGTGYYGYTF.

This chain connects TRBV5-1 to TRBJ2-6; D might be TRBD1 or TRBD2, each matching 5 bases. This CDR3 is 15 amino acids long. Germline CDR1 reads SGHRS; CDR2 reads YFSETQ. Trimming took 0 bases from V and 4 from J, leaving 8 bases between them. CDR3 bases: TGCGCCAGCAGCTTGGTCGGGACCGGGGCCAACGTCCTGACTTTC. Protein sequence: CASSLVGTGANVLTF.